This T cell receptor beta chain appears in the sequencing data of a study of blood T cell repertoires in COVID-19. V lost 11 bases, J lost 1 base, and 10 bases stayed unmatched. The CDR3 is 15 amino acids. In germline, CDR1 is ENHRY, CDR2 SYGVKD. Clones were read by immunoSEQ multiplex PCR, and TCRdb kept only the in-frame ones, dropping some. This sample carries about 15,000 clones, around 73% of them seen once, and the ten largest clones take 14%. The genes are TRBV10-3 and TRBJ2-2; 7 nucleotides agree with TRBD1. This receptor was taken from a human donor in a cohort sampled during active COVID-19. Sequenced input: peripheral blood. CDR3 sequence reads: CAARSGQMNTGELFF. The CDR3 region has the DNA TGTGCCGCCCGCTCGGGACAGATGAACACCGGGGAGCTGTTTTTT.